The sequence of this T cell receptor (beta chain) was determined in a study of blood T cell repertoires in COVID-19. Per the study methods: Reference gene primer amplification yielded estimated nucleated cell counts. Profiling relied on immunoSEQ multiplex PCR, and the TCRdb table lists in-frame clones only, not all of them. For V, J and clone size, that table is used; D and trimming come from the DNA. There are some 180,000 clones in the sample; around 90% occur only once, and roughly 6.7% lies in the top ten. This CDR3 has 11 amino acids. The germline V gene encodes CDR1 MNHEY and CDR2 SMNVEV (reference sequence). V was pared by 7 bases and J by 3 bases, with 6 bases between.

The sequence derives from a man aged 35 to 55 with acute or convalescent COVID-19. The sample was peripheral blood. This sequence joins TRBV27 and TRBJ1-2; D uncertain. The CDR3 bases are TGTGCCAGCACCCCGGACTATGGCTACACCTTC. This gives the protein CASTPDYGYTF.